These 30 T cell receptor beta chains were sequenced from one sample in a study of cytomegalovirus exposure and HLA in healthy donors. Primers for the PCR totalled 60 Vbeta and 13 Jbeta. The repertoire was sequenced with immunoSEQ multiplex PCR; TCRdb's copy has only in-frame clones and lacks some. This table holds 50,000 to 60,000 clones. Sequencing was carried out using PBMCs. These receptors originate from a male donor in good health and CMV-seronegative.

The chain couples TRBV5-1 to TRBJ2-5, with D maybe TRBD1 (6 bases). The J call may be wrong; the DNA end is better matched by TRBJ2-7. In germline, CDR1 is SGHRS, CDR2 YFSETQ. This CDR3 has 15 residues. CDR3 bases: TGCGCCAGCAGCTTGGCACAGGGATCGGCCTACGAGCAGTACTTC. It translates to CASSLAQGSAYEQYF.

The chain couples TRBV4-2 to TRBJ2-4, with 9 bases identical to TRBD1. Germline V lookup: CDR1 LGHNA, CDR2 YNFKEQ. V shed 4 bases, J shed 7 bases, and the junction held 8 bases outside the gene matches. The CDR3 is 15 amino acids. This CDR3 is CASSLGGGTGNIQYF. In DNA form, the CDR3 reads TGTGCCAGCAGCCTCGGAGGGGGGACAGGGAACATTCAGTACTTC.

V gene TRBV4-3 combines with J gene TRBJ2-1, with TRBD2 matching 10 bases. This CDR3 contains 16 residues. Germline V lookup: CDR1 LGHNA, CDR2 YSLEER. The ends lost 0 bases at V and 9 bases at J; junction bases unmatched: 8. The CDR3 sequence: CASSQESGGAVREQFF. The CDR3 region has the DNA TGCGCCAGCAGCCAAGAAAGCGGGGGGGCCGTTCGTGAGCAGTTCTTC.

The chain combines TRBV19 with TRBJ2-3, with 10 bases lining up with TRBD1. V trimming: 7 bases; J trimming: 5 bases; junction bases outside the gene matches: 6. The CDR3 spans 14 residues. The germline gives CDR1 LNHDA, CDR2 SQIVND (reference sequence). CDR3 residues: CASKDRGHGDTQYF. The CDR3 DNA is TGTGCCAGTAAAGACAGGGGGCACGGAGATACGCAGTATTTT.

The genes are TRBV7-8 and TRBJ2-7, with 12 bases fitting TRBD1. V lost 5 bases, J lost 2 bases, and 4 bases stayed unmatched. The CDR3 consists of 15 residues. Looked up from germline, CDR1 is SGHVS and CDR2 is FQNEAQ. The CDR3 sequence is CASSLRDRGPYEQYF. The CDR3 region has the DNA TGTGCCAGCAGCCTCCGGGACAGGGGGCCCTACGAGCAGTACTTC.

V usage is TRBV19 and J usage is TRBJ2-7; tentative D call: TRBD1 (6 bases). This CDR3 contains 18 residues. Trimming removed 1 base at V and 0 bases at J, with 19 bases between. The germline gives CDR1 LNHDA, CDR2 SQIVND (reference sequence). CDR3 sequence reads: CASSIVGQSLPRSYEQYF. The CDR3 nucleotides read TGTGCCAGTAGTATAGTCGGACAGTCCCTGCCTCGCTCCTACGAGCAGTACTTC.

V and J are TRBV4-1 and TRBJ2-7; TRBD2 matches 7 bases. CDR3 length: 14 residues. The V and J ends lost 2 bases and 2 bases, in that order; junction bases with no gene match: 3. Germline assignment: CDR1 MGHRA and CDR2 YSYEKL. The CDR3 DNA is TGCGCCAGCAGCCAACCTAGCGGACCCTACGAGCAGTACTTC. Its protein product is CASSQPSGPYEQYF.

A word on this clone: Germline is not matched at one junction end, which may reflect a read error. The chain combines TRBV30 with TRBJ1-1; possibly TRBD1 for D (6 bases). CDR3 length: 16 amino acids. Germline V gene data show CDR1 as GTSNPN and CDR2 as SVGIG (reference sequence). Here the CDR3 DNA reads TGTGCCTGGAGTGTACCTCCCGAAACAGGGAACACTGAAGATTTCTTT. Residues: CAWSVPPETGNTEDFF.

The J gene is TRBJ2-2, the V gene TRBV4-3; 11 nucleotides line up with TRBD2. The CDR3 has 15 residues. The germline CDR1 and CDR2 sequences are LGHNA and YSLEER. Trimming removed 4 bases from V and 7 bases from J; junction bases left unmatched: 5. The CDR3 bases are TGCGCCAGCAGCCTTAGCGGGAGGGCCTTCGGGGAGCTGTTTTTT. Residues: CASSLSGRAFGELFF.

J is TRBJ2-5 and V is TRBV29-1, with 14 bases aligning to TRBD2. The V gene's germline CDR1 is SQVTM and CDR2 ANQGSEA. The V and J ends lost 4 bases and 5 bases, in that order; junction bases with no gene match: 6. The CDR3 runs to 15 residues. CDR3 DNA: TGCAGCGTTGTAGGACTAGCGGGAGGTGACGAGACCCAGTACTTC. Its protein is CSVVGLAGGDETQYF.

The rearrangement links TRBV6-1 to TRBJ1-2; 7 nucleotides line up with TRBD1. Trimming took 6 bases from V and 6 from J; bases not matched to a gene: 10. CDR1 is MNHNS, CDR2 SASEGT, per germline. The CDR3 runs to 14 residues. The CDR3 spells CASRRDRGRDGYTF. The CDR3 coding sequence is TGTGCCAGCAGGAGGGACAGAGGCCGGGATGGCTACACCTTC.

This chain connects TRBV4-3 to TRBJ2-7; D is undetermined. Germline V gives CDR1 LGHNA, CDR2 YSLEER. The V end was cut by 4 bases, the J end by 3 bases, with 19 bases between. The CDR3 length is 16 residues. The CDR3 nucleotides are TGCGCCAGCAGCCCGCGGTGCACACACTTCTACTACGAGCAGTACTTC. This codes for CASSPRCTHFYYEQYF.

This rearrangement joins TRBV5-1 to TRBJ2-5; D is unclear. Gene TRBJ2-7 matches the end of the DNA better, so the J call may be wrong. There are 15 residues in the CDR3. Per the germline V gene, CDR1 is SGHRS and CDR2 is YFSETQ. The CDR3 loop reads CASSSGGRTVDEQYF. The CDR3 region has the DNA TGCGCCAGCAGCTCAGGTGGCAGAACGGTTGACGAGCAGTACTTC.

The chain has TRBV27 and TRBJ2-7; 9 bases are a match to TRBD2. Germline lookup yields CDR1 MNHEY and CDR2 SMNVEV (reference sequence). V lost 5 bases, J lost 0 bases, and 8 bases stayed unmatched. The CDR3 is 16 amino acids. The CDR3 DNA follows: TGTGCCAGCAGTCGATCTAGCGGGGCAATCTCCTACGAGCAGTACTTC. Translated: CASSRSSGAISYEQYF.

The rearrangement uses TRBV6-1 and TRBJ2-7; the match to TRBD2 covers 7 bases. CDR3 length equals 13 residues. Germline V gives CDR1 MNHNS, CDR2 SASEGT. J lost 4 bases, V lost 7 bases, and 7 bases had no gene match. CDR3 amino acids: CASMVGGRYEQYF. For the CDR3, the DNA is TGTGCCAGCATGGTGGGAGGGCGGTACGAGCAGTACTTC.

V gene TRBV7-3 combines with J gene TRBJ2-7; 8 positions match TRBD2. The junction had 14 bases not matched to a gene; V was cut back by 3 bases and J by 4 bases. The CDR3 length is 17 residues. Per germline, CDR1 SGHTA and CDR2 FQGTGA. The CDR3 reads CASSFGQAGEVWYEQYF. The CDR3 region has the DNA TGTGCCAGCAGCTTCGGGCAAGCGGGAGAGGTCTGGTACGAGCAGTACTTC.

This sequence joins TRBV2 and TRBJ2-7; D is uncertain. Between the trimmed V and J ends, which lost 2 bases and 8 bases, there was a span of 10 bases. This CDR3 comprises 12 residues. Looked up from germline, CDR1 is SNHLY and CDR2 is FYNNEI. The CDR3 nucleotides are TGTGCCAGCAGTGAAAGTTCTATTAAGCAGTACTTC. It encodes CASSESSIKQYF.

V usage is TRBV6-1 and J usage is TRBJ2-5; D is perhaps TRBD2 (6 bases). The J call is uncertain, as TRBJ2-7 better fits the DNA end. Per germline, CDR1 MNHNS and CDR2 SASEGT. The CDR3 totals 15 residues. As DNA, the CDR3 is TGTGCCAGCAGTAATCCCGGGGGTCCTGCCTACGAGCAGTACTTC. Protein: CASSNPGGPAYEQYF.

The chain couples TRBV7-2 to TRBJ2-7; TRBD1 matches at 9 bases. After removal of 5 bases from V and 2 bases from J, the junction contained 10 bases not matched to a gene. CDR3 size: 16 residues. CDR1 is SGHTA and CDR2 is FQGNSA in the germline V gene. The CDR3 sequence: CASSPTGRDRAYEQYF. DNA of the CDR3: TGTGCCAGCAGCCCCACCGGTCGGGACAGGGCCTACGAGCAGTACTTC.

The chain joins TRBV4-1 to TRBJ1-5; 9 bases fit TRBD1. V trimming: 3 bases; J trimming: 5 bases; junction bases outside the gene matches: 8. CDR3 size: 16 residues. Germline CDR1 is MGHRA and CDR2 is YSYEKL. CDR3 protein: CASSQPGQGTDQPQHF. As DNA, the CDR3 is TGCGCCAGCAGCCAGCCCGGACAGGGGACAGATCAGCCCCAGCATTTT.

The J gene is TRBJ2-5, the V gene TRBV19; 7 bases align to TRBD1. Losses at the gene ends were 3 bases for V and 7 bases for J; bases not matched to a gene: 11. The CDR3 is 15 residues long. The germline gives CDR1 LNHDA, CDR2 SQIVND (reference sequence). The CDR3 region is CASSMERTGLGTQYF. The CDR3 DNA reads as TGTGCCAGTAGTATGGAACGGACAGGCCTGGGGACCCAGTACTTC.

The CDR3 DNA follows: TGTGCCAGCAGCTTTAACGACAGGGTTCGACAGCCCCAGCATTTT. As protein: CASSFNDRVRQPQHF. The chain uses TRBV7-2 and TRBJ1-5, with 7 bases identical to TRBD1. Germline V gene data show CDR1 as SGHTA and CDR2 as FQGNSA. Trimming removed 3 bases from V and 7 bases from J; junction bases left unmatched: 9. The CDR3 contains 15 residues. The variable domain in full, completed from reference TRBV7-2 and TRBJ1-5, reads GAGVSQSPSNKVTEKGKDVELRCDPISGHTALYWYRQSLGQGLEFLIYFQGNSAPDKSGLPSDRFSAERTGGSVSTLTIQRTQQEDSAVYLCASSFNDRVRQPQHFGDGTRLSIL.

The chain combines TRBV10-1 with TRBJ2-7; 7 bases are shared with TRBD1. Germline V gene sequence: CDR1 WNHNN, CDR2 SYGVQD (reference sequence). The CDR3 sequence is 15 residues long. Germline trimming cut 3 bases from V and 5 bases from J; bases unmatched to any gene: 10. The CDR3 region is CASSDVTGLFNEQYF. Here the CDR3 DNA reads TGCGCCAGCAGTGATGTGACAGGGCTATTTAACGAGCAGTACTTC.

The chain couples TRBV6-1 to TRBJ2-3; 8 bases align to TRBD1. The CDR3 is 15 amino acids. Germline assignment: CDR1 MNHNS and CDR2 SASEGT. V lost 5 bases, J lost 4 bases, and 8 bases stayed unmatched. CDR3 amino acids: CASSSGQGRPDTQYF. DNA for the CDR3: TGTGCCAGCAGTTCCGGACAGGGCCGACCAGATACGCAGTATTTT.

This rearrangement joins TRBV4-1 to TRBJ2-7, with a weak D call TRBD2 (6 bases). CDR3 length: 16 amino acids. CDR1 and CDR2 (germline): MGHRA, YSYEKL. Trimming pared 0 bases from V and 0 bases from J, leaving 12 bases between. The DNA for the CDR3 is TGCGCCAGCAGCCAAGAGGAGGGCGTCAGCTCCTACGAGCAGTACTTC. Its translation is CASSQEEGVSSYEQYF.

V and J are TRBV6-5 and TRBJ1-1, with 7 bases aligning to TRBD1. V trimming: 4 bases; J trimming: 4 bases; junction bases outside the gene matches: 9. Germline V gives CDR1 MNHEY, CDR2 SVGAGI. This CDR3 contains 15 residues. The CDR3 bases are TGTGCCAGCAGTTGGAGAAACAGGGGAGGCACTGAAGCTTTCTTT. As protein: CASSWRNRGGTEAFF.

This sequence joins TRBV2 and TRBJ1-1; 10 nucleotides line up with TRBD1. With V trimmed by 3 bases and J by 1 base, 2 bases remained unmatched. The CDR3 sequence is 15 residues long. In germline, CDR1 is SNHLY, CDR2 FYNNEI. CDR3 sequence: CASSDDRGRNTEAFF. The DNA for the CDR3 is TGTGCCAGCAGTGACGACAGGGGGCGGAACACTGAAGCTTTCTTT.

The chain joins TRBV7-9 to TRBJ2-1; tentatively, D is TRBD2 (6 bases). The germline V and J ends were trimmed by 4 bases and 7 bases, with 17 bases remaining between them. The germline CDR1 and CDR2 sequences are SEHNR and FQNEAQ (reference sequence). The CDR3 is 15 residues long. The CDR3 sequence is CASSSRLVIANEQFF. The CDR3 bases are TGTGCCAGCAGCTCCAGACTAGTAATTGCGAATGAGCAGTTCTTC.

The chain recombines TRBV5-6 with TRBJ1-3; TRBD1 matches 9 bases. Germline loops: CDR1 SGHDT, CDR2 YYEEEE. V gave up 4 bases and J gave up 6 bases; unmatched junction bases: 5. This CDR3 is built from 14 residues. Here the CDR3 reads CASSETGGTNTIYF. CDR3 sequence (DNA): TGTGCCAGCAGCGAAACAGGGGGCACAAACACCATATATTTT.

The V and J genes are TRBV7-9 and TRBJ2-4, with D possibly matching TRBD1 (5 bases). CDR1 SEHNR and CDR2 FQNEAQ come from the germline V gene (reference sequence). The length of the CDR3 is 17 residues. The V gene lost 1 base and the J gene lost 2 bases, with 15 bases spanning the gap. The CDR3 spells CASSLGQGGTTKNIQYF. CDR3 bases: TGTGCCAGCAGCTTAGGGCAGGGTGGTACAACCAAAAACATTCAGTACTTC. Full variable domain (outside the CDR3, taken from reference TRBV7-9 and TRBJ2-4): DTGVSQNPRHKITKRGQNVTFRCDPISEHNRLYWYRQTLGQGPEFLTYFQNEAQLEKSRLLSDRFSAERPKGSFSTLEIQRTEQGDSAMYLCASSLGQGGTTKNIQYFGAGTRLSVL.